This T cell receptor (beta chain) was captured in a study of Graves' ophthalmopathy and Graves' hyperthyroidism. RNA served as the template for amplifying TCR beta CDR3 regions. Following a first-round RT-PCR that used HTBI primers, a second-round multiplex PCR was carried out. TCRdb re-called the multiplex PCR reads through MiXCR, storing one row per CDR3 protein. The table has approximately 410,000 distinct CDR3 sequences, just over 15% seen once. Hyperthyroidism in these 18- to 65-year-old patients was newly diagnosed, lasting under 2 months. Trimming took off 4 bases at V and 3 bases at J, with 9 bases between the two ends. This CDR3 has 13 residues.

The specimen sequenced was peripheral blood. The source of this sequence is a woman younger than 35 with stable Graves' hyperthyroidism. The chain employs TRBV12-3 or TRBV12-4 and TRBJ1-1, with TRBD1 as a possible D gene (5 bases). CDR3 amino acids: CASSSAGYTEAFF. CDR3 DNA sequence: TGTGCCAGCAGTTCGGCAGGGTACACTGAAGCTTTCTTT.